The 24 T cell receptor beta chains reported below all come from one sample, sequenced in a study of blood T cell repertoires in COVID-19. The data were produced by immunoSEQ multiplex PCR, yet TCRdb's version contains in-frame clones alone and is incomplete. The table includes about 300,000 clones, around 84% detected once. Sequences were obtained from peripheral blood. These TCRs come from a man between 65 and 85 years old with acute or convalescent COVID-19.

The chain combines TRBV3-1 (or the pseudogene TRBV3-2) with TRBJ2-1; a possible D gene is TRBD2 (5 bases). CDR1 and CDR2 from the germline V gene are LGHDT and YNNKEL (reference sequence). Trimming shortened V by 5 bases and J by 0 bases, and 11 bases separated the two germline ends. The CDR3 loop spans 15 amino acids. CDR3 in DNA: TGTGCCAGCAGCGTCGATACTAGCTCCTACAATGAGCAGTTCTTC. Protein sequence: CASSVDTSSYNEQFF.

This clone appeared a single time. This rearrangement joins TRBV9 to TRBJ2-1, with D unresolved. Germline V gives CDR1 SGDLS, CDR2 YYNGEE. The V gene lost 2 bases and the J gene lost 0 bases, with 12 bases spanning the gap. The CDR3 contains 16 residues. This CDR3 reads CASSVYAASSYNEQFF. In nucleotides, the CDR3 is TGTGCCAGCAGCGTCTACGCGGCGAGCTCCTACAATGAGCAGTTCTTC. The complete variable domain, with remaining parts taken from reference TRBV9 and TRBJ2-1, reads DSGVTQTPKHLITATGQRVTLRCSPRSGDLSVYWYQQSLDQGLQFLIQYYNGEERAKGNILERFSAQQFPDLHSELNLSSLELGDSALYFCASSVYAASSYNEQFFGPGTRLTVL.

The chain carries TRBV18 and TRBJ2-3; a weak D match, TRBD2 (5 bases). V gave up 5 bases and J gave up 5 bases, with 8 bases separating them. The germline CDR1 and CDR2 sequences are KGHSH and LQKENI. There are 12 residues in the CDR3. The CDR3 coding sequence is TGTGCCAGCTCAATAGGAGGAGATACGCAGTATTTT. Residues: CASSIGGDTQYF.

V gene TRBV2 combines with J gene TRBJ2-7, with TRBD2 identical over 15 bases. This CDR3 region has 20 residues. J gave up 5 bases and V 6 bases, and 20 bases lay outside the gene matches. The germline CDR1 and CDR2 sequences are SNHLY and FYNNEI. As DNA, the CDR3 is TGTGCCAGCAGGGCGGGGACTAGCGGGAGGTACGTGATTAATCTGAACGAGCAGTACTTC. Translation: CASRAGTSGRYVINLNEQYF.

The chain recombines TRBV21-1 with TRBJ2-7; TRBD2, the table's D call, lacks a check against the DNA. TRBV21-1 is an annotated pseudogene. The length of the CDR3 is 16 residues. The DNA of the CDR3 is TGTGCCAGCAGCAATTCTCTAGCGGGAGCTCATCACGAGCAGTACTTC. Its translation is CASSNSLAGAHHEQYF.

This rearrangement joins TRBV18 to TRBJ2-3; 8 bases are shared with TRBD2. The ends lost 5 bases at V and 4 bases at J; junction bases unmatched: 8. Germline V gives CDR1 KGHSH, CDR2 LQKENI. The CDR3 extends over 15 amino acids. The CDR3 region has the DNA TGTGCCAGCTCAAGGACGGGGGGGCCTTCAGATACGCAGTATTTT. It codes for CASSRTGGPSDTQYF.

The chain uses TRBV19 and TRBJ1-2; D call uncertain. CDR1 is LNHDA and CDR2 is SQIVND in the germline V gene (reference sequence). Trimming removed 6 bases from V and 5 bases from J, with 19 bases in between. The CDR3 spans 15 residues. The CDR3: CASRSVGGDSYGYTF. The CDR3 nucleotides are TGTGCCAGTAGGTCGGTAGGCGGAGACTCTTATGGCTACACCTTC.

The rearrangement uses TRBV28 and TRBJ2-3; weak D call: TRBD2 (6 bases). Germline CDR1 and CDR2: MDHEN and SYDVKM. The CDR3 extends over 16 amino acids. Trimming stripped 1 base from V and 2 bases from J, with 13 bases between. The CDR3 protein is CASSLFGGITTDTQYF. The DNA of the CDR3 is TGTGCCAGCAGTTTATTTGGCGGGATCACCACAGATACGCAGTATTTT.

The CDR3 coding sequence is TGTGCCAGTAGTCCCCGACAGGGGGCAAGGGAAAAACTGTTTTTT. It specifies CASSPRQGAREKLFF. This chain joins TRBV19 and TRBJ1-4, with TRBD1 identical over 10 bases. CDR1 is LNHDA, CDR2 SQIVND, per germline (reference sequence). The CDR3 is made up of 15 amino acids. Trimming cost V 5 bases and J 8 bases; bases outside gene matches: 8.

This chain joins TRBV28 and TRBJ1-2; D is possibly TRBD1 (5 bases). The V gene lost 5 bases and the J gene lost 4 bases, with 17 bases spanning the gap. The CDR3 sequence is 15 residues long. The germline V gene encodes CDR1 MDHEN and CDR2 SYDVKM. For the CDR3, the DNA is TGTGCCAGCAGTCAAGACCCGGGACTAGCCTATGGCTACACCTTC. Translated: CASSQDPGLAYGYTF.

CDR3 in amino acids: CASSLDRVDYGYTF. The CDR3 DNA sequence: TGTGCCAGCAGCTTGGACAGGGTTGACTATGGCTACACCTTC. This chain links TRBV7-2 with TRBJ1-2; 8 bases match TRBD1. This CDR3 contains 14 residues. V was pared by 3 bases and J by 3 bases, with 3 bases of the junction left unmatched. Germline lookup yields CDR1 SGHTA and CDR2 FQGNSA.

The chain recombines TRBV30 with TRBJ1-1; D is undetermined. The germline V and J ends were trimmed by 4 bases and 0 bases, with 18 bases remaining between them. The length of the CDR3 is 16 residues. Germline loops: CDR1 GTSNPN, CDR2 SVGIG (reference sequence). In nucleotides, the CDR3 is TGTGCCTGGAACGACCAGAGGGAAAGAATGAACACTGAAGCTTTCTTT. This sequence encodes CAWNDQRERMNTEAFF.

V is TRBV10-3 and J is TRBJ2-1; 7 nucleotides line up with TRBD1. Germline V gene data show CDR1 as ENHRY and CDR2 as SYGVKD. V was clipped by 11 bases and J by 4 bases; unmatched bases: 11. The CDR3 has 14 amino acids. The CDR3 nucleotides read TGTGCCGCAAGACCCGGGACAGATTACAATGAGCAGTTCTTC. Translated: CAARPGTDYNEQFF.

The rearrangement joins TRBV18 to TRBJ1-2, with 9 bases matching TRBD1. The J segment lost 6 bases and the V segment lost 5 bases, leaving 4 bases of the junction unmatched. CDR3 size: 13 residues. Germline V lookup: CDR1 KGHSH, CDR2 LQKENI. The CDR3: CASSTGQGNGYTF. CDR3 DNA sequence: TGTGCCAGCTCAACCGGACAGGGGAATGGCTACACCTTC.

This clone is a singleton in its sample. The rearrangement joins TRBV14 to TRBJ2-2; 7 bases agree with TRBD1. V dropped 5 bases and J dropped 3; count of bases not matched to a gene: 6. Looked up from germline, CDR1 is SGHDN and CDR2 is FVKESK. There are 15 residues in the CDR3. CDR3 nucleotide sequence: TGTGCCAGCAGCGTGTTGACAGGGTACACCGGGGAGCTGTTTTTT. This encodes CASSVLTGYTGELFF. The entire variable domain, with the rest obtained from reference TRBV14 and TRBJ2-2, is as follows: EAGVTQFPSHSVIEKGQTVTLRCDPISGHDNLYWYRRVMGKEIKFLLHFVKESKQDESGMPNNRFLAERTGGTYSTLKVQPAELEDSGVYFCASSVLTGYTGELFFGEGSRLTVL.

This chain joins TRBV28 and TRBJ2-7, with D perhaps matching TRBD1 (6 bases). The ends were cut back, 7 bases at V and 3 bases at J, with 19 bases in the middle. The germline CDR1 and CDR2 sequences are MDHEN and SYDVKM. The CDR3 runs 15 residues. The CDR3 reads CASNTIHRDLYEQYF. CDR3 DNA sequence: TGTGCCAGCAATACCATTCACAGGGACCTCTACGAGCAGTACTTC.

J is TRBJ2-2 and V is TRBV7-9; tentative D call: TRBD2 (5 bases). CDR1 and CDR2 from the germline V gene are SEHNR and FQNEAQ (reference sequence). This CDR3 has 16 amino acids. V was cut by 5 bases and J by 1 base, with 14 bases left in between. As DNA, the CDR3 is TGTGCCAGCAGCAAAGAGAGCGGATGGAACACCGGGGAGCTGTTTTTT. Its translation: CASSKESGWNTGELFF.

This chain uses TRBV5-1 with TRBJ2-2; 11 bases fit TRBD2. After removal of 3 bases from V and 2 bases from J, the junction contained 9 bases not matched to a gene. Germline values: CDR1 SGHRS, CDR2 YFSETQ. The CDR3 extends over 18 amino acids. The CDR3 nucleotides are TGCGCCAGCAGCTCGTTACCCCTAGCGGGAGGAAACACCGGGGAGCTGTTTTTT. Protein product: CASSSLPLAGGNTGELFF.

The chain has TRBV5-1 and TRBJ2-3; no reliable D call. Trimming left V 4 bases short and J 3 bases short, with 6 bases between. CDR1 is SGHRS, CDR2 YFSETQ, per germline. The CDR3 is made up of 12 amino acids. This CDR3 reads CASSPGTDTQYF. DNA for the CDR3: TGCGCCAGCAGCCCCGGTACAGATACGCAGTATTTT.

V and J are TRBV28 and TRBJ2-1; TRBD2 might be the D (7 bases). Germline values: CDR1 MDHEN, CDR2 SYDVKM. This CDR3 is 14 amino acids long. Trimming took off 5 bases at V and 2 bases at J, with 10 bases between the two ends. The DNA for the CDR3 is TGTGCCAGCAGTGGGGGGGGCGCCTACAATGAGCAGTTCTTC. Its protein product is CASSGGGAYNEQFF.

This clone was seen more than once but under ten times. The chain links TRBV7-8 to TRBJ1-1; 11 bases are a match to TRBD1. Looked up from germline, CDR1 is SGHVS and CDR2 is FQNEAQ. With 5 bases clipped from V and 3 bases from J, the junction kept 8 bases outside the gene matches. This CDR3 spans 16 amino acids. Here the CDR3 reads CASSPGQGVWDTEAFF. CDR3 bases: TGTGCCAGCAGCCCGGGACAGGGGGTTTGGGACACTGAAGCTTTCTTT.

This chain joins TRBV27 and TRBJ2-1; TRBD2 might be the D (6 bases). Germline lookup yields CDR1 MNHEY and CDR2 SMNVEV (reference sequence). The length of the CDR3 is 15 residues. The germline V and J ends were trimmed by 6 bases and 6 bases, with 18 bases remaining between them. The DNA for the CDR3 is TGTGCCAGCAGGCCACTAGCCCCGGGGTTCAATGAGCAGTTCTTC. Encoded protein: CASRPLAPGFNEQFF.

The CDR3 loop reads CASSLRLAVPDTQYF. CDR3 nucleotide sequence: TGTGCCAGCAGCTTGCGACTAGCCGTCCCAGATACGCAGTATTTT. The genes are TRBV5-4 and TRBJ2-3, with 7 bases aligning to TRBD2. With V trimmed by 1 base and J by 4 bases, 6 bases remained unmatched. The CDR3 runs 15 residues. CDR1 and CDR2 (germline): SGHNT, YYREEE (reference sequence).

The chain joins TRBV28 to TRBJ2-2, with unresolved D. V dropped 3 bases and J dropped 6 bases, with 8 bases sitting between them. This CDR3 contains 13 residues. CDR1 and CDR2 from the germline V gene are MDHEN and SYDVKM. The CDR3 region is CASSFSFPGELFF. As DNA, the CDR3 is TGTGCCAGCAGTTTTTCTTTCCCCGGGGAGCTGTTTTTT.